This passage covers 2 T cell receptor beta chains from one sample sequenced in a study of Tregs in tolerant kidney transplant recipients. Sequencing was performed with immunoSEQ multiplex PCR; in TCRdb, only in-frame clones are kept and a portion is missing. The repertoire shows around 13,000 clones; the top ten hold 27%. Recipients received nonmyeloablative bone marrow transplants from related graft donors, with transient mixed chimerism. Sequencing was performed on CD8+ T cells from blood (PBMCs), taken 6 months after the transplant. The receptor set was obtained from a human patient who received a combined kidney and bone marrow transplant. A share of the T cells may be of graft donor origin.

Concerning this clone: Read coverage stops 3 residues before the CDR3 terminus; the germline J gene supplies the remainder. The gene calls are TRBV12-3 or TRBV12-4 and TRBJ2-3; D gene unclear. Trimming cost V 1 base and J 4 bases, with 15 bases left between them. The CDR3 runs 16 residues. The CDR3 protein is CASSLGLGTISDTQYF. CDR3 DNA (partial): TGTGCCAGCAGTTTAGGGCTAGGCACTATCTCAGATACG.

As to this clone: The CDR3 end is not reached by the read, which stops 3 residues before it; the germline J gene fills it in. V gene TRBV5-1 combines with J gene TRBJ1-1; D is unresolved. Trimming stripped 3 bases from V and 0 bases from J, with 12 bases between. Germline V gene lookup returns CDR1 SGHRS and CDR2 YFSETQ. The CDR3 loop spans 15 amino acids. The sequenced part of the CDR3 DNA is TGCGCCAGCAGCTACGGCGGCATCATGAACACTGAA. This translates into CASSYGGIMNTE. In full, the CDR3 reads CASSYGGIMNTEAFF.